The 7 T cell receptor beta chains given below trace back to one sample, sequenced in a study of identical twins. TCRdb reanalysed the 5' RACE reads using MiXCR and keeps one entry per CDR3 protein. The sample consists of a few hundred thousand distinct CDR3 sequences, over 8.5% of them appearing once. The same sample was also used in a study of yellow fever vaccine responses in identical twins.

The sequenced material came from PBMCs. The receptor source for this set is a woman between 18 and 30 years old in good health.

This clonotype appeared many times. V is TRBV25-1 and J is TRBJ1-5, with TRBD1 matching over 7 bases. With V trimmed by 6 bases and J by 4 bases, 9 bases remained unmatched. The germline V gene encodes CDR1 MGHDK and CDR2 SYGVNS. The CDR3 length is 15 residues. The CDR3 nucleotides are TGTGCCAGCAGGGGGGAGGGGGCGCGGAATCAGCCCCAGCATTTT. This sequence encodes CASRGEGARNQPQHF. The variable domain in full, with the rest retrieved from reference TRBV25-1 and TRBJ1-5, is EADIYQTPRYLVIGTGKKITLECSQTMGHDKMYWYQQDPGMELHLIHYSYGVNSTEKGDLSSESTVSRIRTEHFPLTLESARPSHTSQYLCASRGEGARNQPQHFGDGTRLSIL.

The table lists this clonotype with many counts. This chain uses TRBV6-1 with TRBJ2-3; D might be TRBD2 (5 bases). V was clipped by 10 bases and J by 2 bases, with 13 bases between them. The germline CDR1 and CDR2 sequences are MNHNS and SASEGT. The length of the CDR3 is 13 residues. The CDR3 loop reads CATQAGVTDTQYF. The CDR3 DNA reads as TGTGCCACCCAAGCCGGGGTCACAGATACGCAGTATTTT.

This chain connects TRBV28 to TRBJ2-7; possibly TRBD1 for D (6 bases). The CDR3 runs to 17 residues. Germline V gene lookup returns CDR1 MDHEN and CDR2 SYDVKM. Trimming took 2 bases from V and 0 from J, leaving 17 bases between them. In DNA, the CDR3 is TGTGCCAGCAGTTTAACGGGGTCCCAGGGGATCTCCTACGAGCAGTACTTC. Its protein product is CASSLTGSQGISYEQYF.

This clonotype was picked up a small number of times. The genes are TRBV27 and TRBJ2-3; D is possibly TRBD1 or TRBD2 (6 bases each). This CDR3 has 17 residues. Per germline, CDR1 MNHEY and CDR2 SMNVEV (reference sequence). Trimming took 5 bases from V and 1 from J, leaving 19 bases between them. CDR3: CASSETPGGLGTDTQYF. The CDR3 DNA sequence: TGTGCCAGCAGTGAGACTCCTGGGGGGCTCGGCACAGATACGCAGTATTTT.

This clonotype has only a few counts. The chain combines TRBV4-3 with TRBJ1-4; maybe TRBD1 (6 bases). Germline values: CDR1 LGHNA, CDR2 YSLEER. The CDR3 is made up of 16 amino acids. V shed 0 bases and J shed 5 bases, with 13 bases lying between them. CDR3 DNA sequence: TGCGCCAGCAGCCAAGATCGGGGGGGCGCAAATGAAAAACTGTTTTTT. It encodes CASSQDRGGANEKLFF.

J is TRBJ2-5 and V is TRBV5-6; D not certain. Germline CDR1 and CDR2: SGHDT and YYEEEE. V lost 5 bases and J 1 base, leaving 18 bases between the germline ends. This CDR3 has 16 residues. CDR3 residues: CASRFGGPLFQETQYF. CDR3 nucleotides: TGTGCCAGCAGGTTCGGTGGCCCCCTTTTCCAAGAGACCCAGTACTTC.

This clonotype appeared a few times. The DNA for the CDR3 is TGTGCCAGCAGCTCCGGACAAAAGGCCCACGAGCAGTACTTC. Translating gives CASSSGQKAHEQYF. The rearrangement uses TRBV27 and TRBJ2-7; D perhaps matches TRBD1 (5 bases). The length of the CDR3 is 14 residues. Trimming removed 6 bases from V and 5 bases from J, with 17 bases in between. Germline CDR1 and CDR2: MNHEY and SMNVEV (reference sequence).